Listed here are 22 T cell receptor beta chains from one sample, sequenced in a study of siplizumab effects on memory and regulatory T cells. Sequenced by immunoSEQ multiplex PCR; TCRdb stores in-frame clones only, minus some. The sample has about 100,000 clones, approximately 91% seen once. Sample: CD4+ T cells sorted from blood. All receptors derive from a human donor in good health.

As to this clone: One end of the junction fails to match germline, which may point to a read error. This chain uses TRBV10-3 with TRBJ2-7, with 9 bases identical to TRBD1. Germline V gives CDR1 ENHRY, CDR2 SYGVKD. This CDR3 comprises 14 residues. The CDR3 sequence is CASSSTGQGYEQYF. CDR3 nucleotide sequence: TGTGCCAGCAGTTCCACGGGACAGGGCTACGAGCAGTACTTC.

This clone was recorded once. The chain is built from TRBV29-1 and TRBJ1-5; D may be TRBD1 (6 bases). Germline CDR1 and CDR2: SQVTM and ANQGSEA. The CDR3 has 13 amino acids. With 4 bases removed from V and 3 bases from J, the gap between germline ends came to 10 bases. The DNA for the CDR3 is TGCAGCGTTGCGACAGGTCCCAATCAGCCCCAGCATTTT. It yields the protein CSVATGPNQPQHF.

The chain uses TRBV9 and TRBJ2-7, with TRBD2 matching over 7 bases. The CDR3 sequence is 14 residues long. After removal of 0 bases from V and 3 bases from J, the junction contained 3 bases not matched to a gene. Looked up from germline, CDR1 is SGDLS and CDR2 is YYNGEE. CDR3 coding DNA: TGTGCCAGCAGCGTAGGAGGGGAGGGCTACGAGCAGTACTTC. Protein product: CASSVGGEGYEQYF.

V usage is TRBV12-2 and J usage is TRBJ1-3. TRBV12-2 is assigned pseudogene status. The length of the CDR3 is 17 residues. CDR3 coding DNA: TGTGCAAGTCGCTTAGCGAAAGCCGGTCTCTCTGGAAACACCATATATTTT. It is translated as CASRLAKAGLSGNTIYF.

The V and J genes are TRBV9 and TRBJ2-3; no firm D call. Germline V gene data show CDR1 as SGDLS and CDR2 as YYNGEE. The CDR3 has 16 amino acids. The V end was cut by 4 bases, the J end by 2 bases, with 17 bases between. The CDR3 nucleotides are TGTGCCAGCAGCCCACCGACTTGGCAACTCACAGATACGCAGTATTTT. This translates into CASSPPTWQLTDTQYF. The whole variable domain, filled in from reference TRBV9 and TRBJ2-3, reads DSGVTQTPKHLITATGQRVTLRCSPRSGDLSVYWYQQSLDQGLQFLIQYYNGEERAKGNILERFSAQQFPDLHSELNLSSLELGDSALYFCASSPPTWQLTDTQYFGPGTRLTVL.

The chain recombines TRBV2 with TRBJ2-7; TRBD2 is a possible D gene (6 bases). V was shortened by 2 bases and J by 2 bases, with 13 bases between the two germline ends. Germline V gives CDR1 SNHLY, CDR2 FYNNEI. This CDR3 is built from 15 residues. DNA for the CDR3: TGTGCCAGCAGTGAAAACGGGAGATTCGCCTACGAGCAGTACTTC. It yields the protein CASSENGRFAYEQYF.

The chain couples TRBV27 to TRBJ2-2; D is possibly TRBD2 (6 bases). With 5 bases removed from V and 4 bases from J, the gap between germline ends came to 11 bases. This CDR3 has 14 residues. Germline CDR1 is MNHEY and CDR2 is SMNVEV (reference sequence). Written as DNA, the CDR3 is TGTGCCAGCAGTGCCGGGACTTTCACCGGGGAGCTGTTTTTT. This sequence encodes CASSAGTFTGELFF.

CDR3 bases: TGTGCCAGCAGCCTTGTAGGGGTAGAGACCCAGTACTTC. This encodes CASSLVGVETQYF. The chain carries TRBV7-2 and TRBJ2-5; weak D call: TRBD1 (5 bases). V was pared by 5 bases and J by 4 bases, with 11 bases between. Per germline, CDR1 SGHTA and CDR2 FQGNSA. The CDR3 is made up of 13 amino acids.

This clone appeared a single time. The chain has TRBV27 and TRBJ2-3, with TRBD1 matching 9 bases. The CDR3 covers 14 residues. Unmatched junction bases numbered 4, after V lost 8 bases and J lost 1 base. Germline lookup yields CDR1 MNHEY and CDR2 SMNVEV (reference sequence). The CDR3 spells CASGQGSGTDTQYF. The CDR3, as DNA: TGTGCCAGCGGACAGGGGTCAGGCACAGATACGCAGTATTTT.

The chain joins TRBV7-2 to TRBJ2-1, with 14 bases aligning to TRBD2. V shed 4 bases, J shed 0 bases, and the junction held 5 bases outside the gene matches. CDR3 length equals 18 residues. Germline lookup yields CDR1 SGHTA and CDR2 FQGNSA. The CDR3 DNA is TGTGCCAGCAGCTCGGGACTAGCGGGGGCCACCTCCTACAATGAGCAGTTCTTC. It yields the protein CASSSGLAGATSYNEQFF.

The chain employs TRBV4-1 and TRBJ1-1; D not certain. The CDR3 extends over 12 amino acids. CDR1 MGHRA and CDR2 YSYEKL come from the germline V gene. The germline V and J ends were trimmed by 1 base and 10 bases, with 10 bases remaining between them. In DNA form, the CDR3 reads TGCGCCAGCAGCCAAGTTGGAGGGCTAGCTTTCTTT. As protein: CASSQVGGLAFF.

The genes are TRBV4-3 and TRBJ2-3; maybe TRBD1 (6 bases). Trimming took off 0 bases at V and 0 bases at J, with 13 bases between the two ends. There are 17 residues in the CDR3. Germline CDR1 reads LGHNA; CDR2 reads YSLEER. In DNA, the CDR3 is TGCGCCAGCAGCCAAGATCGAGGGGGTGCTAGCACAGATACGCAGTATTTT. This codes for CASSQDRGGASTDTQYF.

The chain carries TRBV7-3 and TRBJ1-1; maybe TRBD1 (5 bases). Germline V gene lookup returns CDR1 SGHTA and CDR2 FQGTGA. This CDR3 is 15 amino acids long. V dropped 2 bases and J dropped 1 base, with 11 bases sitting between them. For the CDR3, the DNA is TGTGCCAGCAGCTTACAGGGCCGGGGGAACACTGAAGCTTTCTTT. Translated, it gives CASSLQGRGNTEAFF.

The chain joins TRBV10-2 to TRBJ1-5; 9 positions match TRBD1. The CDR3 extends over 16 amino acids. Per germline, CDR1 WSHSY and CDR2 SAAADI. The trim removed 5 bases at V and 6 bases at J, leaving 11 bases unmatched. The CDR3 DNA follows: TGCGCCAGCAGTACACAGGGGGCGGCGTCGGGTCAGCCCCAGCATTTT. This codes for CASSTQGAASGQPQHF.

This rearrangement joins TRBV19 to TRBJ2-5; the D gene could be TRBD1 or TRBD2 (5 bases each). The CDR3 totals 14 residues. Per the germline V gene, CDR1 is LNHDA and CDR2 is SQIVND (reference sequence). The V and J ends lost 4 bases and 4 bases respectively, with 13 bases between them. This CDR3 reads CASSTGPLRETQYF. CDR3 in DNA: TGTGCCAGTAGTACGGGACCCCTACGAGAGACCCAGTACTTC.

This sequence joins TRBV10-1 and TRBJ1-3; D might be TRBD1 (5 bases). The CDR3 is 16 amino acids. The germline V gene encodes CDR1 WNHNN and CDR2 SYGVQD (reference sequence). Trimming removed 5 bases from V and 0 bases from J, with 14 bases in between. In DNA form, the CDR3 reads TGCGCCAGCAGTAAGGGGAGCCTCACCTCTGGAAACACCATATATTTT. This encodes CASSKGSLTSGNTIYF.

The CDR3 nucleotides are TGTGCTAGTGGTTTGACACGGGGCACTGAAGCTTTCTTT. Amino acid sequence: CASGLTRGTEAFF. This chain connects TRBV12-5 to TRBJ1-1; D gene uncertain. CDR3 size: 13 residues. Between the trimmed V and J ends, which lost 2 bases and 4 bases, there was a span of 8 bases. Germline V gene lookup returns CDR1 LGHNT and CDR2 FRNRAP.

This chain links TRBV19 with TRBJ2-5, with TRBD1 matching 8 bases. The CDR3 runs to 15 residues. Germline V CDR1 and CDR2: LNHDA, SQIVND (reference sequence). V lost 4 bases and J lost 5; bases outside the gene matches: 9. The CDR3 nucleotides are TGTGCCAGTAGTACAGCAACAGGGGGATGGGAGACCCAGTACTTC. It yields the protein CASSTATGGWETQYF.

The rearrangement joins TRBV7-9 to TRBJ1-1; no reliable D call. The CDR3 loop spans 13 amino acids. The V gene lost 6 bases and the J gene lost 2 bases, with 10 bases spanning the gap. Looked up from germline, CDR1 is SEHNR and CDR2 is FQNEAQ (reference sequence). The CDR3: CASRKTPNTEAFF. The CDR3 coding sequence is TGTGCCAGCAGGAAAACACCCAACACTGAAGCTTTCTTT.

The chain couples TRBV20-1 to TRBJ2-7; no reliable D call. Germline CDR1 DFQATT, CDR2 SNEGSKA (reference sequence). The CDR3 runs to 11 residues. Trimming pared 8 bases from V and 4 bases from J, leaving 12 bases between. CDR3 sequence reads: CSPRSGYEQYF. The CDR3 nucleotides read TGCAGTCCCCGCTCGGGTTACGAGCAGTACTTC.

This clone has more than one count but fewer than ten. J is TRBJ1-3 and V is TRBV5-1; no clear D. The ends were cut back, 2 bases at V and 1 base at J, with 7 bases in the middle. Germline V gene sequence: CDR1 SGHRS, CDR2 YFSETQ. The CDR3 consists of 14 residues. Here the CDR3 DNA reads TGCGCCAGCAGCTTATCTACTTCTGGAAACACCATATATTTT. Translating it yields CASSLSTSGNTIYF.

The chain joins TRBV15 to TRBJ2-3; no reliable D call. The germline V gene encodes CDR1 LNHNV and CDR2 YYDKDF (reference sequence). The CDR3 extends over 13 amino acids. V shed 0 bases and J shed 1 base, with 2 bases lying between them. Written as DNA, the CDR3 is TGTGCCACCAGCAGAGAGGGCACAGATACGCAGTATTTT. Translation gives CATSREGTDTQYF.